The 11 T cell receptor beta chains below were found in one sample sequenced in a study of CD8 T cells in ankylosing spondylitis. TCRdb called the 5' RACE reads again in MiXCR, with one record for every CDR3 protein. This table holds 250,000 or so distinct CDR3 sequences, approximately 20% found once. Specimen: blood, either unsorted or a sorted T cell fraction (not recorded which). The receptors shown here come from a male donor with ankylosing spondylitis or in good health (not recorded which).

The chain uses TRBV20-1 and TRBJ2-2, with D possibly called TRBD1 or TRBD2 (5 bases each). The V gene's germline CDR1 is DFQATT and CDR2 SNEGSKA (reference sequence). The CDR3 has 18 amino acids. The V end was cut by 5 bases, the J end by 0 bases, with 22 bases between. Here the CDR3 DNA reads TGCAGTGCTCAAGTGGGACCCCAGGTTGGGTCGAACACCGGGGAGCTGTTTTTT. This codes for CSAQVGPQVGSNTGELFF.

V and J are TRBV29-1 and TRBJ2-7; D uncertain. Germline lookup yields CDR1 SQVTM and CDR2 ANQGSEA. Trimming removed 4 bases at V and 2 bases at J, with 9 bases between. The CDR3 runs to 12 residues. The CDR3 DNA is TGCAGCGTTGTGCACGGTCCCTACGAGCAGTACTTC. Amino acids: CSVVHGPYEQYF.

The chain has TRBV6-7 and TRBJ2-5, with unresolved D. TRBV6-7 is placed among ORFs of uncertain function. V lost 10 bases, J lost 3 bases, and 12 bases lay in between. The CDR3 loop spans 12 amino acids. CDR3 sequence (DNA): TGTGCCACCTGTTGGGTAAAAGAGACCCAGTACTTC. Translating gives CATCWVKETQYF.

This clonotype was seen more than once but under ten times. The chain employs TRBV4-1 and TRBJ2-5; 10 nucleotides match TRBD1. This CDR3 region has 14 residues. The germline CDR1 and CDR2 sequences are MGHRA and YSYEKL. V was clipped by 4 bases and J by 4 bases; unmatched bases: 3. CDR3 protein: CASSPWDRGETQYF. The CDR3 DNA reads TGCGCCAGCAGCCCCTGGGACAGGGGAGAGACCCAGTACTTC.

This clonotype was picked up a small number of times. DNA of the CDR3: TGCAGCGTTGATCCCCCCCCGAACTCTGGCACAGATACGCAGTATTTT. This gives the protein CSVDPPPNSGTDTQYF. The rearrangement links TRBV29-1 to TRBJ2-3; D is unclear. CDR3 size: 16 residues. From germline, CDR1 is SQVTM and CDR2 ANQGSEA. V was clipped by 3 bases and J by 1 base, with 17 bases between them.

V is TRBV18 and J is TRBJ2-6, with D unclear. Trimming shortened V by 5 bases and J by 0 bases, and 8 bases separated the two germline ends. The germline V gene encodes CDR1 KGHSH and CDR2 LQKENI. The CDR3 has 15 amino acids. In DNA, the CDR3 is TGTGCCAGCTCAGGAGTGCACTCTGGGGCCAACGTCCTGACTTTC. It encodes CASSGVHSGANVLTF.

This clonotype was recorded a few times. The J gene is TRBJ2-5, the V gene TRBV4-2, with a possible D match to TRBD1 (6 bases). Germline V CDR1 and CDR2: LGHNA, YNFKEQ. Trimming cost V 1 base and J 0 bases, with 6 bases left between them. CDR3 length: 14 residues. CDR3 in amino acids: CASSQAGDQETQYF. Written as DNA, the CDR3 is TGTGCCAGCAGCCAAGCAGGGGACCAAGAGACCCAGTACTTC.

The sample holds a few counts of this clonotype. The chain joins TRBV14 to TRBJ2-1, with 8 bases matching TRBD2. The CDR3 contains 19 residues. Losses at the gene ends were 0 bases for V and 5 bases for J; bases not matched to a gene: 15. The germline gives CDR1 SGHDN, CDR2 FVKESK. CDR3 protein: CASSQEMLSLAGKDNEQFF. CDR3 sequence (DNA): TGTGCCAGCAGCCAAGAAATGTTGTCCCTAGCGGGCAAAGACAATGAGCAGTTCTTC. Complete variable domain (other parts from reference TRBV14 and TRBJ2-1): EAGVTQFPSHSVIEKGQTVTLRCDPISGHDNLYWYRRVMGKEIKFLLHFVKESKQDESGMPNNRFLAERTGGTYSTLKVQPAELEDSGVYFCASSQEMLSLAGKDNEQFFGPGTRLTVL.

CDR3 residues: CASRGGQGNTGELFF. For the CDR3, the DNA is TGTGCCAGCAGGGGGGGACAGGGGAACACCGGGGAGCTGTTTTTT. The chain has TRBV12-3 or TRBV12-4 and TRBJ2-2, with 9 bases aligning to TRBD1. V dropped 6 bases and J dropped 1; count of bases not matched to a gene: 3. This CDR3 is 15 amino acids long.

This clonotype was recorded many times. The J gene is TRBJ2-1, the V gene TRBV4-1, with 7 bases fitting TRBD2. The CDR3 sequence is 15 residues long. Germline V gene lookup returns CDR1 MGHRA and CDR2 YSYEKL. After removal of 1 base from V and 5 bases from J, the junction contained 5 bases not matched to a gene. CDR3 bases: TGCGCCAGCAGCCAAGTCGCTAGCGGAGACAATGAGCAGTTCTTC. This gives the protein CASSQVASGDNEQFF.

This clonotype has only a few counts. The gene calls are TRBV3-1 and TRBJ1-1; tentatively, D is TRBD1 (6 bases). Trimming pared 3 bases from V and 1 base from J, leaving 12 bases between. CDR3 length: 15 amino acids. CDR1 is LGHDT and CDR2 is YNNKEL in the germline V gene (reference sequence). In DNA form, the CDR3 reads TGTGCCAGCAGCCACCAGGGGTGGTCGAACACTGAAGCTTTCTTT. Amino acid sequence: CASSHQGWSNTEAFF.